This record concerns one T cell receptor (beta chain) sequence. Its antigen is not identified. Execution of the assay was at deep level. Sequencing used immunoSEQ multiplex PCR; TCRdb keeps in-frame clones, though not all of them. Altogether over a million clones are present, roughly 80% being singletons, with the ten largest covering roughly 1.4%. This sample was included in a study of shared clonotypes between healthy human individuals. Study conclusions and caveats: Roughly 5% of naive CD4 clonotypes were shared across a few donors.

Germline values: CDR1 SGHDN, CDR2 FVKESK. The germline V and J ends were trimmed by 0 bases and 6 bases, with 12 bases remaining between them. The CDR3 covers 14 residues. The CD4+ fraction was divided into a CD45RA+ naive subset and a CD45RA-negative memory subset. The chain joins TRBV14 to TRBJ2-7; no clear D. This clonotype was obtained from a man aged 18 to 29 in good health. Sequencing was carried out using memory CD4+ T cells sorted from blood. Subset specified: CD45RA-negative fraction. The CDR3 protein is CASSQDRARGEQYF. The DNA for the CDR3 is TGTGCCAGCAGCCAAGACCGGGCGCGAGGCGAGCAGTACTTC.